This T cell receptor beta chain was sequenced for a study of blood T cell repertoires in COVID-19. In germline, CDR1 is MGHDK, CDR2 SYGVNS. The CDR3 contains 15 residues. Trimming pared 3 bases from V and 7 bases from J, leaving 15 bases between. Here immunoSEQ multiplex PCR was the method, and the copy in TCRdb shows in-frame clones only, minus some. This sample has 190,000 or so clones, with roughly 90% found just once. Participants came from roughly 24 US areas, aged roughly 18 to 95 years. The TCR originated in a woman under 40 who had been exposed to COVID-19. The sample taken for sequencing was PBMCs or T cells enriched from blood (not recorded which). J is TRBJ2-2 and V is TRBV25-1, with a tentative D call TRBD1 (6 bases). CDR3 sequence reads: CASSDPGQGYGELFF. The CDR3 coding sequence is TGTGCCAGCAGTGATCCGGGACAAGGCTACGGGGAGCTGTTTTTT.